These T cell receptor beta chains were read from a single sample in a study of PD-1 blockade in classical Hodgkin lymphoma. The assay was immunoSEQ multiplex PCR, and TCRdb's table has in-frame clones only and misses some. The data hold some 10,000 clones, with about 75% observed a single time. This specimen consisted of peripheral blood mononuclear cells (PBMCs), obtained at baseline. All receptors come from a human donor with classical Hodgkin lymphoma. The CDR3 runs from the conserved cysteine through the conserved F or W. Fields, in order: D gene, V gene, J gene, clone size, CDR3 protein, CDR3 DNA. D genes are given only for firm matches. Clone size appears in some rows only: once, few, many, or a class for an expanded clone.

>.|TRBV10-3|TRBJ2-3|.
CAISESTADTQYF
TGTGCCATCAGTGAGTCCACGGCAGATACGCAGTATTTT
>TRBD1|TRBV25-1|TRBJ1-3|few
CASSERDRVSGNTIYF
TGTGCCAGCAGTGAACGTGACAGGGTCTCTGGAAACACCATATATTTT
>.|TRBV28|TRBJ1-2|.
CASNKGSRAYGYTF
TGTGCCAGCAACAAAGGGTCCAGGGCCTATGGCTACACCTTC
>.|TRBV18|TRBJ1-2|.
CASLEGLHYGYTF
TGTGCCAGCTTGGAGGGGTTGCACTATGGCTACACCTTC
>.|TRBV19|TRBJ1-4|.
CASSRGGQLNEKLFF
TGTGCCAGTAGTAGAGGAGGACAACTTAATGAAAAACTGTTTTTT
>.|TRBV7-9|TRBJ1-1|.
CASSLMMNTEAFF
TGTGCCAGCAGCTTAATGATGAACACTGAAGCTTTCTTT
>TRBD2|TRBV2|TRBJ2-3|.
CASQFRLAGPSTDTQYF
TGTGCCAGCCAGTTCCGATTAGCGGGACCTAGCACAGATACGCAGTATTTT
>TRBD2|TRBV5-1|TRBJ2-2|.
CASSPTGLAENTGELFF
TGCGCCAGCAGCCCGACGGGGCTAGCGGAGAACACCGGGGAGCTGTTTTTT
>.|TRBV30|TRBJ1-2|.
CAWTLAGGARFGYTF
TGTGCCTGGACTCTGGCCGGGGGGGCGCGTTTTGGCTACACCTTC
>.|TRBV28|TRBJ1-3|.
CASSFPGNTIYF
TGTGCCAGCAGTTTCCCTGGAAACACCATATATTTT
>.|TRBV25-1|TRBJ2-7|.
CASRQRGEQYF
TGTGCCAGCAGACAGAGAGGCGAGCAGTACTTC
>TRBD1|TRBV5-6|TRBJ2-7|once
CASSLEGASFEQYF
TGTGCCAGCAGCTTGGAGGGGGCAAGTTTCGAGCAGTACTTC
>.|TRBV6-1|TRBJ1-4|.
CASRGGPGANEKLFF
TGTGCCAGCAGGGGGGGGCCAGGTGCTAATGAAAAACTGTTTTTT
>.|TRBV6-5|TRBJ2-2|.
CASSYGGSYTGELFF
TGTGCCAGCAGTTATGGCGGCTCCTACACCGGGGAGCTGTTTTTT
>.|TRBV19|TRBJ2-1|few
CASSMFDSEQFF
TGTGCCAGTAGTATGTTCGACAGCGAGCAGTTCTTC
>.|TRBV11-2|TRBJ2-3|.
CASSHRPGLDTQYF
TGTGCCAGCAGCCACCGCCCGGGTTTGGATACGCAGTATTTT
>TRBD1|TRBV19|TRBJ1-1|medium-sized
CASSSSGTGENTEAFF
TGTGCCAGTAGTTCCTCAGGGACAGGCGAGAACACTGAAGCTTTCTTT
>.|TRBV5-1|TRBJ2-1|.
CASSLIDDTYNEQFF
TGCGCCAGCAGCTTAATAGATGACACCTACAATGAGCAGTTCTTC
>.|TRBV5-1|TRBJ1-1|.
CASSPTVMNTEAFF
TGCGCCAGCAGCCCGACAGTTATGAACACTGAAGCTTTCTTT
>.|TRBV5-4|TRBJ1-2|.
CASSLARRGANYGYTF
TGTGCCAGCAGCTTGGCCAGGAGGGGAGCTAACTATGGCTACACCTTC
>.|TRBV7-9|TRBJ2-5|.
CASSTPGAFVFETQYF
TGTGCCAGCAGCACCCCGGGGGCTTTCGTTTTTGAGACCCAGTACTTC
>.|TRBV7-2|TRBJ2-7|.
CASSLWGHEQYF
TGTGCCAGCAGCTTATGGGGACACGAGCAGTACTTC
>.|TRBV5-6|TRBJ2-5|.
CASSPEQIQETQYF
TGTGCCAGCAGCCCAGAGCAGATCCAAGAGACCCAGTACTTC
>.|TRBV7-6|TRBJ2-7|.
CASSPLGTTTYEQYF
TGTGCCAGCAGCCCCTTAGGGACAACGACCTACGAGCAGTACTTC
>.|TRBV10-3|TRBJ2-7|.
CAISESPSGPYEQYF
TGTGCCATCAGTGAGTCTCCCAGCGGTCCCTACGAGCAGTACTTC
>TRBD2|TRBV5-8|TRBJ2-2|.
CASSLQGGTGELFF
TGTGCCAGCAGCTTGCAGGGAGGGACCGGGGAGCTGTTTTTT
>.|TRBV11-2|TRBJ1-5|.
CASSPAPNQPQHF
TGTGCCAGCAGCCCAGCGCCCAATCAGCCCCAGCATTTT
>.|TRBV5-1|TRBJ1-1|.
CASSSLGSNTEAFF
TGCGCCAGCAGCTCTTTAGGGAGTAACACTGAAGCTTTCTTT
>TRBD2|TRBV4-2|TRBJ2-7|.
CASSQESGSWSYEQYF
TGTGCCAGCAGCCAAGAAAGCGGGAGTTGGTCCTACGAGCAGTACTTC
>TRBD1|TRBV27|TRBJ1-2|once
CASSSPGQGFYGYTF
TGTGCCAGCAGTTCCCCGGGACAGGGGTTTTATGGCTACACCTTC
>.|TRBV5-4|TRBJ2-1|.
CASSLEGYSYNEQFF
TGTGCCAGCAGCTTGGAGGGCTACTCCTACAATGAGCAGTTCTTC
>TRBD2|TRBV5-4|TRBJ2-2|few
CASSLSAGGPGTGELFF
TGTGCCAGCAGCTTATCAGCGGGAGGGCCCGGCACCGGGGAGCTGTTTTTT
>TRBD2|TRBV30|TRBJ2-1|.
CAWSLAGGYNEQFF
TGTGCCTGGAGTTTAGCGGGAGGCTACAATGAGCAGTTCTTC
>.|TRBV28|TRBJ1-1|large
CASSSPGIGEGTEAFF
TGTGCCAGCAGTAGCCCGGGTATAGGGGAGGGCACTGAAGCTTTCTTT
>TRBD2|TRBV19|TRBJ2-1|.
CASSPSGAYNEQFF
TGTGCCAGTAGTCCTAGCGGGGCCTACAATGAGCAGTTCTTC
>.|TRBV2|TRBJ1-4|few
CATLGGEKLFF
TGTGCCACACTCGGTGGCGAAAAACTGTTTTTT
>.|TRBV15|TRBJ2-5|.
CATSRDQTDQETQYF
TGTGCCACCAGCAGAGATCAGACGGACCAAGAGACCCAGTACTTC
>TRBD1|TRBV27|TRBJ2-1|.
CASGQGSSYNEQFF
TGTGCCAGCGGACAGGGAAGCTCCTACAATGAGCAGTTCTTC
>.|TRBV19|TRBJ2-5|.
CASSTVQGWRETQYF
TGTGCCAGTAGTACGGTACAGGGATGGCGAGAGACCCAGTACTTC
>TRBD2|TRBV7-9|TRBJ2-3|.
CASRKAGGGADTQYF
TGTGCCAGCAGGAAGGCGGGAGGCGGCGCAGATACGCAGTATTTT
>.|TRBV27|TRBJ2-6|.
CASTPIGGRGSSGANVLTF
TGTGCCAGCACTCCGATCGGGGGCAGGGGGAGCTCTGGGGCCAACGTCCTGACTTTC
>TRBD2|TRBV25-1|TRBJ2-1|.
CASSGGLAGYNEQFF
TGTGCCAGCAGTGGTGGTTTAGCGGGGTACAATGAGCAGTTCTTC
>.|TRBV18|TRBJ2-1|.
CASSPGTAVRNEQFF
TGTGCCAGCTCACCCGGGACCGCAGTACGGAATGAGCAGTTCTTC
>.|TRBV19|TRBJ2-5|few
CASSITGLALETQYF
TGTGCCAGTAGTATAACGGGGCTAGCGTTAGAGACCCAGTACTTC
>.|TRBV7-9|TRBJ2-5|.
CASSFGGKTPGTQYF
TGTGCCAGCAGCTTTGGGGGAAAGACTCCTGGGACCCAGTACTTC
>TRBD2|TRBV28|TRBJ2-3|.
CASSSTAPLKREGRDTQYF
TGTGCCAGCAGTTCTACTGCCCCACTAAAGCGGGAGGGCCGCGATACGCAGTATTTT
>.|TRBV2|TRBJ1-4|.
CASRNEKLFF
TGTGCCAGCAGAAATGAAAAACTGTTTTTT
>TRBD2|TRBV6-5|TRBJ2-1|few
CASSYASGTYNEQFF
TGTGCCAGCAGTTATGCTAGCGGGACATACAATGAGCAGTTCTTC